This entry features one T cell receptor beta chain sequence. The data derive from a study of blood T cell repertoires in COVID-19. Germline values: CDR1 SGHRS, CDR2 YFSETQ. This CDR3 contains 16 residues. Trimming took 2 bases from V and 4 from J; bases not matched to a gene: 6. Followed over time, Seattle patients had been enrolled while infection was active. TCRdb keeps only in-frame clones here, not all; method: immunoSEQ multiplex PCR. Here the sample spans approximately 200,000 clones, around four fifths being singletons. The sequencing sample was made of peripheral blood. The rearrangement joins TRBV5-1 to TRBJ2-5; TRBD2 matches 12 bases. The sequence was obtained from a woman at least 80 years old with COVID-19, enrolled during active disease. This CDR3 is CASSLSGLAGRETQYF. Written as DNA, the CDR3 is TGCGCCAGCAGCTTATCCGGACTAGCGGGGAGAGAGACCCAGTACTTC.